This is a list of T cell receptor beta chains from one sample in a study of regulatory T cells. Clones were sequenced by immunoSEQ multiplex PCR, and TCRdb holds only the in-frame ones, with some missing. The sample records under 35,000 clones, over 85% being singletons. The specimen was conventional CD4+ T cells sorted from blood. The receptors originated from a child aged 2-15 years with CD3G deficiency. Both conserved end residues are part of each CDR3. The D gene is left open where the match is weak. Part of the rows lack a size; the others show once, few, many or a class for expanded clones.

d_call	clone_size	v_call	j_call	cdr3_length	cdr3_aa	cdr3_nt
NA	NA	TRBV28	TRBJ1-1	12	CASAQVNTEAFF	TGTGCCAGCGCACAGGTTAACACTGAAGCTTTCTTT
TRBD2	NA	TRBV28	TRBJ2-7	13	CASSPAGDYEQYF	TGTGCCAGCAGCCCCGCGGGGGACTACGAGCAGTACTTC
NA	NA	TRBV5-1	TRBJ2-1	13	CASSLHPGAEQFF	TGCGCCAGCAGCTTGCATCCAGGAGCTGAGCAGTTCTTC
NA	NA	TRBV18	TRBJ2-5	14	CASSPRSGLGEQYF	TGTGCCAGCTCACCGCGTAGCGGCCTGGGGGAGCAGTACTTC
TRBD2	NA	TRBV5-1	TRBJ2-7	15	CASSWAAGGNYEQYF	TGCGCCAGCAGCTGGGCTGCGGGAGGGAACTACGAGCAGTACTTC
NA	NA	TRBV18	TRBJ1-6	15	CASSRQGVWNSPLHF	TGTGCCAGCTCACGGCAGGGAGTGTGGAATTCACCCCTCCACTTT
NA	once	TRBV29-1	TRBJ2-1	15	CSHRTGFTSYNEQFF	TGCAGCCACCGTACAGGGTTTACCTCCTACAATGAGCAGTTCTTC
TRBD1	NA	TRBV28	TRBJ1-1	15	CASSTPGQYSGEAFF	TGTGCCAGCAGTACTCCGGGACAGTACTCGGGGGAAGCTTTCTTT
NA	NA	TRBV10-3	TRBJ2-7	13	CAISAGPYYEQYF	TGTGCCATCAGTGCAGGGCCCTACTACGAGCAGTACTTC
NA	NA	TRBV5-1	TRBJ1-1	14	CASSPYTENTEAFF	TGCGCCAGCAGCCCGTATACAGAGAACACTGAAGCTTTCTTT
NA	NA	TRBV20-1	TRBJ2-3	11	CSARAGVTQYF	TGCAGTGCTAGGGCAGGGGTTACGCAGTATTTT
NA	NA	TRBV19	TRBJ1-5	13	CASSPVVGQPQHF	TGTGCCAGTAGTCCCGTGGTGGGTCAGCCCCAGCATTTT
NA	NA	TRBV5-1	TRBJ1-2	13	CASSSGSGYGYTF	TGCGCCAGCAGCTCGGGCTCGGGCTATGGCTACACCTTC
TRBD1	few	TRBV10-1	TRBJ1-4	17	CASSRRGHRGRNEKLFF	TGCGCCAGCAGTCGAAGGGGGCACAGGGGAAGGAATGAAAAACTGTTTTTT
NA	NA	TRBV5-1	TRBJ2-2	13	CASSLGGTGELFF	TGCGCCAGCAGCCTGGGGGGCACCGGGGAGCTGTTTTTT
NA	NA	TRBV7-8	TRBJ2-5	13	CASSRQTRGTQYF	TGTGCCAGCAGCCGACAGACACGGGGGACCCAGTACTTC
NA	NA	TRBV5-1	TRBJ2-3	14	CASSFGLSTDTQYF	TGCGCCAGCAGCTTTGGACTGAGCACAGATACGCAGTATTTT
TRBD2	NA	TRBV28	TRBJ2-1	15	CASRVAGGAYNEQFF	TGTGCCAGCAGGGTAGCGGGAGGAGCCTACAATGAGCAGTTCTTC
NA	NA	TRBV11-2	TRBJ1-2	13	CASRSGGARSYTF	TGTGCCAGCAGGAGCGGTGGGGCGAGAAGCTACACCTTC
NA	NA	TRBV6-1	TRBJ2-3	12	CASSVEANTQYF	TGTGCCAGCAGTGTAGAGGCTAATACGCAGTATTTT
TRBD2	NA	TRBV28	TRBJ2-1	12	CASGTTYNEQFF	TGTGCCAGCGGGACTACCTACAATGAGCAGTTCTTC
NA	NA	TRBV28	TRBJ1-2	13	CASRLRGAYGYTF	TGTGCCAGCCGATTGCGGGGCGCGTATGGCTACACCTTC
TRBD2	NA	TRBV28	TRBJ2-7	15	CASSPAYGGGNEQYF	TGTGCCAGCAGTCCCGCCTATGGGGGGGGGAACGAGCAGTACTTC
TRBD1	once	TRBV6-5	TRBJ1-2	15	CASRMGQGNQYGYTF	TGTGCCAGCAGGATGGGACAGGGTAACCAATATGGCTACACCTTC